This T cell receptor (beta chain) was documented in a study of a mutant IDH1 vaccine in newly diagnosed glioma. CDR3 size: 14 residues. V lost 3 bases and J 3 bases, leaving 11 bases between the germline ends. Germline assignment: CDR1 MGHRA and CDR2 YSYEKL. Method: immunoSEQ multiplex PCR; TCRdb's copy keeps in-frame clones and lacks some. This table holds about 31,000 clones, around 80% found once. Indicated time point: week 35, safety follow-up. Vaccinated patients received 300 ug of mutant IDH1 20-mer peptide per dose, with topical imiquimod. For this clone: Its antigen is unknown.

The sample was PBMCs, taken from a glioma patient whose treatment included an IDH1 peptide vaccine. The gene calls are TRBV4-1 and TRBJ1-1; D is undetermined. The receptor was derived from a woman between 35 and 50 years old with glioma. The CDR3 loop is CASSQLGQYTEAFF. CDR3 nucleotide sequence: TGCGCCAGCAGCCAGTTGGGCCAATACACTGAAGCTTTCTTT.